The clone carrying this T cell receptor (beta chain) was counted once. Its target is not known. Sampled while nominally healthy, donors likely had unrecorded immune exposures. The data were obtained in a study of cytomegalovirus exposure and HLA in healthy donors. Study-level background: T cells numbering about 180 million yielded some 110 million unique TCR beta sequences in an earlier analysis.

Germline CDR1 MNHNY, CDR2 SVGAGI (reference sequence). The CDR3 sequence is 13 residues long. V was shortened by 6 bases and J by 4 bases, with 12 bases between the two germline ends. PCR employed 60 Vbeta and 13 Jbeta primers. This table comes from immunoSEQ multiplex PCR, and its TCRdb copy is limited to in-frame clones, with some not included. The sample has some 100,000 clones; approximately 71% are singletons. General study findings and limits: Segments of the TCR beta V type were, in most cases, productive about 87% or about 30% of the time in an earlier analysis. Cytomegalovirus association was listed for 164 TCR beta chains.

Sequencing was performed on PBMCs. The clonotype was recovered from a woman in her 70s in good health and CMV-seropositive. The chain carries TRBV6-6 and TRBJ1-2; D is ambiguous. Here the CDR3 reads CASRLTEFYGYTF. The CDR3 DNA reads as TGTGCCAGCAGACTTACAGAGTTCTATGGCTACACCTTC.